A selection of T cell receptor beta chains follows, all from one sample in a study of CDR3 diversity in severe acne. TCRdb reprocessed the PCR reads with MiXCR, giving one entry per CDR3 protein. This sample has approximately 77,000 distinct CDR3 sequences; roughly 49% occur once, and the top ten carry more than 9%. The specimen sequenced was blood. Source of these receptors: a male donor with severe acne vulgaris. Both conserved end residues are part of each CDR3. Fields, in order: V gene, J gene, clone size, D gene, CDR3 DNA, CDR3 protein. D genes are given only for firm matches. Not all rows give a size; the values are once, few, many and, for expanded clones, a class.

V: TRBV27; J: TRBJ1-5; size: .; D: TRBD1; DNA: TGTGCCAGCAGTTTTGGCCAGGGGGCTGGGCCCCAGCATTTT; CDR3: CASSFGQGAGPQHF
V: TRBV20-1; J: TRBJ2-7; size: medium-sized; D: TRBD1; DNA: TGCAGTGCTAGCGAATCGGGACAGCCCGACGAGCAGTACTTC; CDR3: CSASESGQPDEQYF
V: TRBV24-1; J: TRBJ1-1; size: .; D: .; DNA: TGTGCCACCCGCACAGGCAGGAACACTGAAGCTTTCTTT; CDR3: CATRTGRNTEAFF
V: TRBV5-1; J: TRBJ2-1; size: .; D: .; DNA: TGCGCCAGCAGCTTGGAGACTAGCGGAGAGGTACAGGGGGAGCAGTCCTTC; CDR3: CASSLETSGEVQGEQSF
V: TRBV4-1; J: TRBJ1-2; size: few; D: .; DNA: TGCGCCAGCAGCCAAGATAGGCCCATACGGGATGGCTACACCTTC; CDR3: CASSQDRPIRDGYTF
V: TRBV2; J: TRBJ2-3; size: .; D: TRBD2; DNA: TGTGCCACCTGCCTGCTAGCGGGTTACACAGATACGCAGTATTTT; CDR3: CATCLLAGYTDTQYF
V: TRBV20-1; J: TRBJ2-1; size: few; D: TRBD2; DNA: TGCAGTGCTGGGACTAGCGGGAGCTCCTACAATGAGCAGTTCTTC; CDR3: CSAGTSGSSYNEQFF
V: TRBV20-1; J: TRBJ2-7; size: .; D: TRBD2; DNA: TGCAGTGCTAGAGATACGGGGGGTCACTACGAGCAGTACTTC; CDR3: CSARDTGGHYEQYF
V: TRBV29-1; J: TRBJ2-2; size: .; D: .; DNA: TGCAGCGTTATAGGGAGTAACACCGGGGAGCTGTTTTTT; CDR3: CSVIGSNTGELFF
V: TRBV10-3; J: TRBJ2-1; size: many; D: .; DNA: TGTGCCATCAGTGAGTCAGTAGAGCAGTTCTTC; CDR3: CAISESVEQFF
V: TRBV27; J: TRBJ2-6; size: .; D: TRBD1; DNA: TGTGCCAGCACTTGGACAGGGTCTACTGCTGGGGCCAACGTCCTGACTTTC; CDR3: CASTWTGSTAGANVLTF
V: TRBV7-2; J: TRBJ1-1; size: .; D: .; DNA: TGTGCCAGCACCTACGGGGGGGCCGCGAACACTGAAGCTTTCTTT; CDR3: CASTYGGAANTEAFF
V: TRBV6-2/TRBV6-3; J: TRBJ2-7; size: .; D: .; DNA: TGTGCCGGGCGATTAGCGGAAGGCGAGCAGTACTTC; CDR3: CAGRLAEGEQYF
V: TRBV19; J: TRBJ2-7; size: .; D: .; DNA: TGTGCCAGCAGGGGACTGGGGTACGAGCAGTACTTC; CDR3: CASRGLGYEQYF
V: TRBV24-1; J: TRBJ2-2; size: few; D: TRBD2; DNA: TGTGCCACCAGTGACCCCGGGGGGGGGTTCGACACCGGGGAGCTGTTTTTT; CDR3: CATSDPGGGFDTGELFF
V: TRBV12-3/TRBV12-4; J: TRBJ2-3; size: few; D: .; DNA: TGTGCCAGCAGTTTAGGATACGATTCAGATACGCAGTATTTT; CDR3: CASSLGYDSDTQYF
V: TRBV6-1; J: TRBJ2-3; size: few; D: .; DNA: TGTGCCAGCAGTGAAGAGGATGCCGGCGTTAAATGGGAAGATACGCAGTATTTT; CDR3: CASSEEDAGVKWEDTQYF
V: TRBV28; J: TRBJ2-3; size: .; D: TRBD2; DNA: TGTGCCAGCAGTTTACGTACGAGCGGGAGTATAGATACGCAGTATTTT; CDR3: CASSLRTSGSIDTQYF
V: TRBV19; J: TRBJ2-2; size: once; D: .; DNA: TGTGCCAGTAGCCATCCCCTGTCGAGGATCCCCGGGGAGCTGTTTTTT; CDR3: CASSHPLSRIPGELFF
V: TRBV7-2; J: TRBJ1-1; size: once; D: TRBD1; DNA: TGTGCCAGCAGCCTGGACAGGGCCACTGAAGCTTTCTTT; CDR3: CASSLDRATEAFF
V: TRBV11-1; J: TRBJ1-6; size: few; D: TRBD1; DNA: TGTGCCAGCAGCTCCCGGGACAGGGGAAATTCATCCCTCCACTTT; CDR3: CASSSRDRGNSSLHF
V: TRBV6-2/TRBV6-3; J: TRBJ2-7; size: many; D: .; DNA: TGTGCCAGCAGTTACTCTTTCTACGAGCAGTACTTC; CDR3: CASSYSFYEQYF
V: TRBV5-1; J: TRBJ2-1; size: many; D: TRBD2; DNA: TGCGCCAGCGCCGTCGGGGCGGGAGGGGGTAATGAGCAGTTCTTC; CDR3: CASAVGAGGGNEQFF
V: TRBV15; J: TRBJ2-7; size: many; D: .; DNA: TGTGCCACCAGCAGAGAGGGGGGTTACGAGCAGTACTTC; CDR3: CATSREGGYEQYF
V: TRBV10-3; J: TRBJ2-7; size: once; D: .; DNA: TGTGCCATCAGCCAGGACAGCAGCTCCTACGAGCAGTACTTC; CDR3: CAISQDSSSYEQYF
V: TRBV14; J: TRBJ2-5; size: .; D: .; DNA: TGTGCCAGCAGCCAAGAGTTGGTGGAGACCCAGTACTTC; CDR3: CASSQELVETQYF
V: TRBV29-1; J: TRBJ2-6; size: .; D: .; DNA: TGCAGCGTTGAGTGGCCGAACTCTGGGGCCAACGTCCTGACTTTC; CDR3: CSVEWPNSGANVLTF
V: TRBV5-8; J: TRBJ1-5; size: few; D: .; DNA: TGTGCCAGCAGCCGCGGACGGGGTCAGCCCCAGCATTTT; CDR3: CASSRGRGQPQHF
V: TRBV29-1; J: TRBJ2-7; size: .; D: .; DNA: TGCAGCGTTGAGACGGGATCCTACGAGCAGTACTTC; CDR3: CSVETGSYEQYF
V: TRBV10-3; J: TRBJ2-1; size: many; D: TRBD2; DNA: TGTGCCATCAGTGATCGGGCTAGCGGGAGGGATAGTGAGCAGTTCTTC; CDR3: CAISDRASGRDSEQFF
V: TRBV28; J: TRBJ1-3; size: .; D: .; DNA: TGTGCCAGCAGCGGAGGAAGCTCTGGAAACACCATATATTTT; CDR3: CASSGGSSGNTIYF
V: TRBV4-1; J: TRBJ2-7; size: few; D: .; DNA: TGCGCCAGCAGCCAAGATCGGAGCTCCTACGAGCAGTACTTC; CDR3: CASSQDRSSYEQYF
V: TRBV4-3; J: TRBJ2-5; size: .; D: .; DNA: TGCGCCAGCAGCCCCAGTCTGAGCGAGACCCAGTACTTC; CDR3: CASSPSLSETQYF
V: TRBV7-2; J: TRBJ2-2; size: .; D: .; DNA: TGCGCCAGCAGCCAAGGGGGAATGGGGGGTGCCGGGGAGCTGTTTTTT; CDR3: CASSQGGMGGAGELFF
V: TRBV12-3/TRBV12-4; J: TRBJ2-5; size: .; D: TRBD2; DNA: TGTGCCAGCAGAGGGGGGGGACTAGCGGAACAAGAGACCCAGTACTTC; CDR3: CASRGGGLAEQETQYF